This T cell receptor (beta chain) was obtained from a study of monozygotic twins with inflammatory bowel disease. Study-level findings and limits: In these data, no single strong IBD-associated signal or clonotype received support.

With regard to this clonotype: Its antigen is currently unknown.

cDNA for TCRalpha and TCRbeta was amplified by nested PCRs of roughly 15 then approximately 9 cycles. TCRdb processed the 5' RACE reads again and assigns one entry to each CDR3 protein, with no DNA. Listed are a few hundred thousand distinct CDR3 sequences; 5.6% falls within the top ten. This CDR3 is 14 amino acids long. CDR1 SGDLS and CDR2 YYNGEE come from the germline V gene. This sequence joins TRBV9 and TRBJ2-3. Sequenced: blood. The source of this sequence is a human donor with ulcerative colitis or Crohn's disease, or a healthy co-twin of an affected twin (not recorded which). The CDR3 loop is CASSVDQRADTQYF.